A single sample gave rise to the 5 T cell receptor beta chains below, sequenced in a study of cytomegalovirus exposure and HLA in healthy donors. PCR primers comprised 60 Vbeta and 13 Jbeta primers. Assay used: immunoSEQ multiplex PCR; TCRdb lists only in-frame clones, some missing. The sample holds about 200,000 clones. The specimen was PBMCs. Receptor source: a girl aged 2-15 years in good health and CMV-seropositive.

The V and J genes are TRBV6-1 and TRBJ1-5; D not certain. The CDR3 is made up of 15 amino acids. From germline, CDR1 is MNHNS and CDR2 SASEGT. V was pared by 11 bases and J by 4 bases, with 21 bases between. CDR3: CALDGGGNWNQPQHF. The CDR3, as DNA: TGTGCCTTGGACGGCGGCGGGAATTGGAATCAGCCCCAGCATTTT.

The V and J genes are TRBV18 and TRBJ2-7; TRBD2 aligns across 7 bases. This CDR3 region has 14 residues. V lost 0 bases and J lost 5; bases outside the gene matches: 4. Germline V gives CDR1 KGHSH, CDR2 LQKENI. CDR3 sequence: CASSPPSGINEQYF. The CDR3 region has the DNA TGTGCCAGCTCACCACCGAGCGGGATCAACGAGCAGTACTTC.

Details on this clone: At one boundary the junction diverges from the germline segment, which might be a read error. The J gene is TRBJ1-1, the V gene TRBV10-3; D not resolved. The CDR3 totals 17 residues. Germline V gene sequence: CDR1 ENHRY, CDR2 SYGVKD. Here the CDR3 DNA reads TGTGCCATCAGACCGTTACTAAACCACAAGATGAACACTGGAGCTTTCTTT. Residues: CAIRPLLNHKMNTGAFF.

The chain recombines TRBV5-1 with TRBJ1-1; D unresolved. Trimming shortened V by 0 bases and J by 0 bases, and 9 bases separated the two germline ends. This CDR3 has 15 amino acids. From germline, CDR1 is SGHRS and CDR2 YFSETQ. The chain's CDR3 is CASSLDLGLNTEAFF. The CDR3 nucleotides are TGCGCCAGCAGCTTGGATCTGGGCTTGAACACTGAAGCTTTCTTT.

The V call is TRBV5-6, the J call TRBJ2-1, with D perhaps matching TRBD2 (5 bases). Looked up from germline, CDR1 is SGHDT and CDR2 is YYEEEE. There are 15 residues in the CDR3. V lost 0 bases and J 4 bases, leaving 11 bases between the germline ends. The CDR3 DNA is TGTGCCAGCAGCTTGGGAGGGTCCGCGTACAATGAGCAGTTCTTC. Translated: CASSLGGSAYNEQFF.